This paragraph covers one T cell receptor beta chain sequence. This clone was recorded a few times. What this receptor recognizes is not known. Per-nucleotide qualities are absent, and no much larger clonotype sits a single base away. The CDR3 contains 17 residues, cysteine and phenylalanine counted. Just the 51-base CDR3 DNA is kept, in frame starting at base 1. The immunoSEQ Assay, a bias-controlled multiplex PCR, was used to amplify TCRbeta CDR3 regions from genomic DNA. On the study's bioinformatics: Nucleated cell counts per sample were estimated from amplification of reference gene primers within the assay. To quantify the absolute abundance of each unique TCRbeta CDR3 rearrangement, sequence reads were collapsed and filtered. For each sample, productive Simpson clonality was calculated by taking the square root of Simpson's diversity index across productive rearrangements. TCRdb took over this immuneACCESS table, retaining in-frame rearrangements with V and J assigned. Such tables are incomplete; in checked studies, under half of the missing clones stem from an unresolved V gene, and the remainder is unexplained. The V and J calls and clone size come from that table; D and trimming were worked out from the DNA. The table for this sample lists around 37,000 clones; about 76% of them were counted only once. In total, the top ten clones hold roughly a tenth of the sample.

The record originates from a study of blood T cell repertoires in COVID-19 (dated by TCRdb to 2018 to 2021). Turning to the overall study: Samples from collaborators originated in the United States, Italy and Spain and spanned both the acute and convalescent phases of COVID-19. Sample metadata almost always included a de-identified subject ID, COVID-19 status, age in years and sex. The material from the prospective study consisted of cDNA or gDNA derived from T cells, B-cell-depleted T cells, or PBMCs. Deeply sampled blood TCRbeta repertoires from subjects exposed to, actively infected with, or recovered from COVID-19 were included in the dataset. HLA class I and class II types, where available, came from metadata supplied by the sample provider rather than from assay-based typing. The repertoires were released in a freely available public database intended as a resource for research on the immune response to SARS-CoV-2. The samples were drawn from two sources: the first 160 participants of the ongoing ImmuneRACE study, and over 950 subjects contributed by 6 global collaborators.

Study-wide findings and limitations: Clinical and demographic metadata were provided uncurated, with the amount varying by source and participant.

In Seattle, one collaborating source enrolled patients while the infection was active and tracked those patients longitudinally over the course of disease. Whole blood was collected in K2EDTA tubes by collaborating institutions according to the institutions' own protocols. Collaborator samples were shipped for TCRbeta analysis as frozen whole blood, isolated PBMCs, or DNA extracted from either sample type. Sequencing was carried out using peripheral blood. The receptor's source is a man between 65 and 80 years old with COVID-19, enrolled during active disease. The chain is assembled from TRBV21-1 and TRBJ2-1; no check of the table's D call, TRBD2, against the DNA was made. TRBV21-1 is classified as a pseudogene. At the DNA level, the sequence is TGTGCCAGCAGCGCCCAACTAGCGGGATTTGGAGTCGATGAGCAGTTCTTC. This yields the protein CASSAQLAGFGVDEQFF.